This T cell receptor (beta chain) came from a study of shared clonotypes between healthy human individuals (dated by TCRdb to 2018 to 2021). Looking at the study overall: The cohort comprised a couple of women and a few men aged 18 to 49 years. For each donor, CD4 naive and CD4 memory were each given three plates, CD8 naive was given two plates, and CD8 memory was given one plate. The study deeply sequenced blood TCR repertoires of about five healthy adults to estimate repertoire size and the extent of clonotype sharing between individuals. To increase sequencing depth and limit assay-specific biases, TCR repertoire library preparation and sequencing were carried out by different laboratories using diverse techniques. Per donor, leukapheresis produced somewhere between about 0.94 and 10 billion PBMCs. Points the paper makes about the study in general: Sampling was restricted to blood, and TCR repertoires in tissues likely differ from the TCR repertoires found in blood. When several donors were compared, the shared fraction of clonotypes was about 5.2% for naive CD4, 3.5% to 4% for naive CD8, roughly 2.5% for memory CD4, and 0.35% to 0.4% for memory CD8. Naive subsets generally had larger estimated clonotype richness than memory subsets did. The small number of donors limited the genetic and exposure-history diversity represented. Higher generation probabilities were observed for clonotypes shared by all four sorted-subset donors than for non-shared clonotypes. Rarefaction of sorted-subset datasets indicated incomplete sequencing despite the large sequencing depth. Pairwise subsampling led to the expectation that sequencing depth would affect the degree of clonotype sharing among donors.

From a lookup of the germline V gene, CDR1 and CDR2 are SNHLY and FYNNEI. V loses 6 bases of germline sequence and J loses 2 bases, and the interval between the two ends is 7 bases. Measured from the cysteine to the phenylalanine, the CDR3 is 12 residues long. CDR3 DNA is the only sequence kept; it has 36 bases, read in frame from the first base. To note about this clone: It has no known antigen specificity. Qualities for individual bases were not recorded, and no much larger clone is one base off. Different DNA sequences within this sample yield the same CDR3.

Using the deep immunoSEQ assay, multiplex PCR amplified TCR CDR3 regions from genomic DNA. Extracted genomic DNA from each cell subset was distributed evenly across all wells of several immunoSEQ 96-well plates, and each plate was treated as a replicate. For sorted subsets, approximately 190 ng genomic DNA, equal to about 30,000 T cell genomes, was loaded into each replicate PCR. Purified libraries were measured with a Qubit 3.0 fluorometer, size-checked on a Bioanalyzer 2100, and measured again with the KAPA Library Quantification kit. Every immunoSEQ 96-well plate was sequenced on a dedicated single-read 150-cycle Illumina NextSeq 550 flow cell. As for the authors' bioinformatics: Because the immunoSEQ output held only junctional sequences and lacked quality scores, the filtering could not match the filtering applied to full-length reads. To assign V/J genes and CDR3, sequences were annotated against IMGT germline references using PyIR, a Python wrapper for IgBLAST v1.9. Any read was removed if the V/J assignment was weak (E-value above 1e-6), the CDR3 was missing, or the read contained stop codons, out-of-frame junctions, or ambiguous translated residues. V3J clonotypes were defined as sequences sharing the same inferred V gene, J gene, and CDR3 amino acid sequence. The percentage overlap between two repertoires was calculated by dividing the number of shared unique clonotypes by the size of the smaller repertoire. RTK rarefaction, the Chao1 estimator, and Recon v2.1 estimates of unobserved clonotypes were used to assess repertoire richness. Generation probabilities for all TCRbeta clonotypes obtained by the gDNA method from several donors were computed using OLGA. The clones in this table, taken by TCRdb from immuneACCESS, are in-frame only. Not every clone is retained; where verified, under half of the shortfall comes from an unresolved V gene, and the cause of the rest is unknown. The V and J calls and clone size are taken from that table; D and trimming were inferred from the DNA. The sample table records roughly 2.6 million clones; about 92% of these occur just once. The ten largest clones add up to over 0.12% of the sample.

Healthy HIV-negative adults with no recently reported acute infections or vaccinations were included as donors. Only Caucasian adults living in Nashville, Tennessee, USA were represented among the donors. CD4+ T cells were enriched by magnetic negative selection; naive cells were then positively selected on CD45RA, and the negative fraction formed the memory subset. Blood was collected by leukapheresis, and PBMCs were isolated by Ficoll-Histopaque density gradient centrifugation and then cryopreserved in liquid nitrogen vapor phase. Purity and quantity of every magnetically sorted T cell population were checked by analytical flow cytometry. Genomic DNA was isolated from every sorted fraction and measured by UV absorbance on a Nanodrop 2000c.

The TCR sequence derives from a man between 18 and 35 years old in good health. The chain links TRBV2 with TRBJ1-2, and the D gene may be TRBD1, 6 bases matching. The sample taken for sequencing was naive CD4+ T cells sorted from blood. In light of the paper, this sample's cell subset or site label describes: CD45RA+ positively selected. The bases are TGTGCCAGCAGAGGGACAAACTATGGCTACACCTTC. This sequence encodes CASRGTNYGYTF.